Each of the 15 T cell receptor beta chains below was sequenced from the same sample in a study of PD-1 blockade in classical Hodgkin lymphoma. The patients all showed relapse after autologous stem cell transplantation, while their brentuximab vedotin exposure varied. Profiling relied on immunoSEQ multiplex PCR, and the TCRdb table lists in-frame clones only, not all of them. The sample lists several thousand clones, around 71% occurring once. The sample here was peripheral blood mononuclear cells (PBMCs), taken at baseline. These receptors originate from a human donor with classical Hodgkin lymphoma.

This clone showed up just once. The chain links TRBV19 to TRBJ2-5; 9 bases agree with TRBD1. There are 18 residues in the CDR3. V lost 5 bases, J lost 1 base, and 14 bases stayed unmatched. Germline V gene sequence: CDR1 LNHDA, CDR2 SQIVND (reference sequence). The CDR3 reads CASSSYGIGQGRQETQYF. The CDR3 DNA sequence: TGTGCCAGTAGTTCCTACGGAATTGGACAGGGGCGCCAAGAGACCCAGTACTTC. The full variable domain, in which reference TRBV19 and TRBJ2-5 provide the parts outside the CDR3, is DGGITQSPKYLFRKEGQNVTLSCEQNLNHDAMYWYRQDPGQGLRLIYYSQIVNDFQKGDIAEGYSVSREKKESFPLTVTSAQKNPTAFYLCASSSYGIGQGRQETQYFGPGTRLLVL.

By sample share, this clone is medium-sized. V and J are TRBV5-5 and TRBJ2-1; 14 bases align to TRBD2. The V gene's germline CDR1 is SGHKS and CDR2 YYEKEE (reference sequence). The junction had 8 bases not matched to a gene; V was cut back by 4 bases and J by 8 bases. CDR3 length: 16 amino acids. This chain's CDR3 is CASSAGTSGSGDEQFF. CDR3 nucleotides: TGTGCCAGCAGCGCCGGGACTAGCGGGAGTGGGGATGAGCAGTTCTTC.

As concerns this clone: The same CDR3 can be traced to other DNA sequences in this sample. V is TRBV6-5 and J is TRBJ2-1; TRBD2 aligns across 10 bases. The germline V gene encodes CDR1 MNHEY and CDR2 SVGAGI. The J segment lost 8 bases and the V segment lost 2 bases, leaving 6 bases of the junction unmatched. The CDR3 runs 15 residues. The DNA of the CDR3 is TGTGCCAGCAGTTACGAGTCTAGCGGGAGTCATGAGCAGTTCTTC. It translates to CASSYESSGSHEQFF.

CDR3 protein: CASSPSGYHEQYF. In DNA form, the CDR3 reads TGTGCCAGCTCACCATCGGGGTACCACGAGCAGTACTTC. The chain carries TRBV18 and TRBJ2-7; tentative D call: TRBD2 (5 bases). CDR1 and CDR2 (germline): KGHSH, LQKENI. Trimming left V 2 bases short and J 5 bases short, with 10 bases between. This CDR3 has 13 residues.

The CDR3 is CASSGDRGSFRQPQHF. Written as DNA, the CDR3 is TGTGCCAGTAGTGGGGACAGGGGAAGTTTCAGACAGCCCCAGCATTTT. The chain employs TRBV19 and TRBJ1-5; TRBD1 agrees at 10 bases. This CDR3 region has 16 residues. From germline, CDR1 is LNHDA and CDR2 SQIVND (reference sequence). With V trimmed by 5 bases and J by 7 bases, 11 bases remained unmatched.

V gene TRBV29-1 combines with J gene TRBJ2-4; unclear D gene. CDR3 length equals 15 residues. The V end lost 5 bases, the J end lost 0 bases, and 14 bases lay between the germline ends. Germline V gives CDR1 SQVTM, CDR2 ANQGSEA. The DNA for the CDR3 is TGCAGCGTTCTAGGGAACACCCCAGCCAAAAACATTCAGTACTTC. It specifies CSVLGNTPAKNIQYF.

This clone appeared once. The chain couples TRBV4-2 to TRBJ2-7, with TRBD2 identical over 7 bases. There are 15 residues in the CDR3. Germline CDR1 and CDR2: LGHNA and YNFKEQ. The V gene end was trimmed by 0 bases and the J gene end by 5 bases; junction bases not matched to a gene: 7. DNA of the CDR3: TGTGCCAGCAGCCAAGAAAGGCGGGAGTTTGACGAGCAGTACTTC. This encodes CASSQERREFDEQYF.

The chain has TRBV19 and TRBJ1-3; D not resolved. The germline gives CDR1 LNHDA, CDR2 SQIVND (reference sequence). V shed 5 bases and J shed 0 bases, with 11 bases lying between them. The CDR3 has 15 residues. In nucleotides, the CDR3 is TGTGCCAGTAGTTGGGAGCGTATCTCTGGAAACACCATATATTTT. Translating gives CASSWERISGNTIYF.

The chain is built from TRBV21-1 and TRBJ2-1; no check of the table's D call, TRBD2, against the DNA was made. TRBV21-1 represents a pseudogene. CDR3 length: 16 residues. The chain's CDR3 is CASSDRGGRSYNEQFF. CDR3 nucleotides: TGTGCCAGCAGCGACCGCGGCGGGAGATCCTACAATGAGCAGTTCTTC.

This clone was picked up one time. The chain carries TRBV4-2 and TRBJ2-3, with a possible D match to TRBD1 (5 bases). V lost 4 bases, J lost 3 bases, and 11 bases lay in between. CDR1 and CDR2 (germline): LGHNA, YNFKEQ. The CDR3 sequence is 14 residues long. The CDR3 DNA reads TGTGCCAGCAGCCCGAGTCAGGGAACAGATACGCAGTATTTT. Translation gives CASSPSQGTDTQYF.

The CDR3: CASSITGGASYEQYF. The CDR3 DNA reads as TGTGCCAGCAGTATAACAGGGGGCGCCTCCTACGAGCAGTACTTC. The chain links TRBV13 to TRBJ2-7; 9 bases agree with TRBD1. This CDR3 is built from 15 residues. Germline V gene lookup returns CDR1 PRHDT and CDR2 FYEKMQ (reference sequence). The ends lost 6 bases at V and 0 bases at J; junction bases unmatched: 6.

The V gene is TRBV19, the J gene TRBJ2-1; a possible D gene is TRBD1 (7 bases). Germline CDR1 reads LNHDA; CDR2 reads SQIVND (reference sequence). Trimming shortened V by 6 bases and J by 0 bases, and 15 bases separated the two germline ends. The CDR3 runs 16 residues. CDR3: CASRAGQLSSYNEQFF. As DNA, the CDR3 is TGTGCCAGTAGGGCGGGACAGCTTAGCTCCTACAATGAGCAGTTCTTC.

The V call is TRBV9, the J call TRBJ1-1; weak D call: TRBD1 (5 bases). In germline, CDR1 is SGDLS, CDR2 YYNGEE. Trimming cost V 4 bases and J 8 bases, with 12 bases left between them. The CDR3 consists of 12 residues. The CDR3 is CASSSARGEAFF. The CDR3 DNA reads TGTGCCAGCAGCTCGGCGCGGGGGGAAGCTTTCTTT.

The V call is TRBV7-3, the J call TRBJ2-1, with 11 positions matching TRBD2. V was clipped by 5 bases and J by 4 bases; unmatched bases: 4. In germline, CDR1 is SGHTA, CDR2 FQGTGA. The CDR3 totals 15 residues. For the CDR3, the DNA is TGTGCCAGCAGCCAGACTAGCGGGACATACAATGAGCAGTTCTTC. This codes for CASSQTSGTYNEQFF.

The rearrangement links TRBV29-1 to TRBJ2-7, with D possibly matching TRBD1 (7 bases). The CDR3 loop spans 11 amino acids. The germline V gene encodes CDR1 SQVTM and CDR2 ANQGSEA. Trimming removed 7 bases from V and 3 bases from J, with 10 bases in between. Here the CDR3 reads CSARGDYEQYF. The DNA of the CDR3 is TGCAGCGCCAGGGGGGACTACGAGCAGTACTTC.